This T cell receptor beta chain was profiled in a study of blood T cells in healthy people across ages. CDR1 and CDR2 from the germline V gene are ENHRY and SYGVKD. This CDR3 comprises 13 residues. Trimming left V 6 bases short and J 5 bases short, with 12 bases between. As concerns this clonotype: Its antigen is currently unknown.

The study, taken as a whole, reports: Diversity of TCR beta per million T cells declined in a roughly linear way with age.

The authors ran a second PCR of about 7 to 12 cycles using a sample-barcoded 5' primer and a J-beta primer mix. TCRdb analysed the 5' RACE reads with MiXCR anew, one entry per CDR3 protein. The sample has about 1.8 million distinct CDR3 sequences; around half are singletons. This receptor was obtained from a woman in her thirties or forties in good health. V gene TRBV10-3 combines with J gene TRBJ2-3; weak D call: TRBD2 (6 bases). The sequenced material came from blood. CDR3: CAIRGLREDTQYF. CDR3 nucleotides: TGTGCCATCAGGGGGCTGCGGGAAGATACGCAGTATTTT.